Described below is a single TCR beta chain sequence and its context. Its antigen target is currently unknown. The input lacks base qualities; no much larger clone sits a single base away. The data stem from a study of cytomegalovirus exposure and HLA in healthy donors (dated by TCRdb to 2016 to 2017). Context from the whole study: In an earlier analysis of several hundred of the donors, around 290 Gb of sequence data and 95 million to 130 million unique TCR beta sequences from 180 million or so T cells were reported. An early release covering 550 to 650 HLA-typed donors comprised approximately 290 gigabases of sequencing data and tens of millions of unique TCR sequences. The genetic ancestry cluster associated with self-reported Caucasian donors included 81% of the 300 to 400 genotyped donors. The aim of the study was to test whether cataloging public T cell receptors could identify signatures of past pathogen exposure. The study used immunosequencing to profile the T cell repertoires of under 700 subjects and linked those repertoires to cytomegalovirus serostatus. A separate validation cohort of some 130 different subjects was used in addition to the 666-subject first cohort. High-throughput TCR immunosequencing, statistical association of individual TCRs with disease status, and machine learning were combined to predict cytomegalovirus infection status. A later analysis re-examined previously published TCR beta repertoires from more than 600 donors and added high-resolution HLA genotyping to investigate patterns of TCR occurrence. Rather than drawing on any new phenotypic data, the later analysis identified candidate immune exposures from TCR beta sequences and the way those sequences occurred across donors. To decide whether each TCR beta V gene segment behaved as functional or pseudogenic, an earlier analysis of several hundred of the donors relied on high-throughput TCR beta sequencing. Donor age, sex, ethnicity and CMV serostatus were compiled alongside the repertoire data. A later genetic analysis used genome-wide SNP genotypes for about 60% of the roughly 670 donors, treating that subset as a discovery cohort. Every discovery cohort repertoire had been produced on one sequencing platform. HLA typing included class I and class II loci at four-digit resolution. Typing coverage differed by locus: A, B, C, DRB1 and DQB1 were typed in roughly 629-630 donors, DQA1 in 522, DPA1 in over 600, and DPB1 in 400 to 480. Because of strong linkage in the cohort, roughly 5 DR-DQ haplotypes were treated as single units for association and clustering. Across some 400 genotyped donors of the cohort, an average of about 200,000 unique TCR beta nucleotide sequences per donor were sequenced, and approximately 19% of those sequences were non-productive. Findings and caveats that apply to the study as a whole: Linkage disequilibrium might explain the correlated functional status among segregating V segments, but an unknown experimental factor could not be excluded. Most TCR sequences were seen in very few donors, while some public TCRs were found in many individuals. Broadly in line with IMGT annotations, most TCR beta V segments showed up in productive rearrangements about 90% or about 30% of the time in an earlier analysis of roughly 590 of the donors. In the study, around 160 TCR beta chains were listed as associated with cytomegalovirus. The presence/absence analyses assumed that sequencing depth was roughly uniform across donors, and that assumption may not be true. The only immune exposure information available for the cohort was CMV serostatus. The earlier analysis of 450 to 700 of the donors excluded roughly 16 rarely observed V segments, including chromosome 9 orphons, because counts were too low. When HLA alleles, especially DR and DQ, strongly co-occurred, TCR associations were difficult to assign to individual alleles. Three of the identified cytomegalovirus-associated TCR beta chains were confirmed in vitro to be specific for cytomegalovirus antigens. Because some donors lacked HLA typing at each locus, the association tests relied only on the typed subset. In a later analysis, most CMV-associated TCR beta chains were found to appear HLA-restricted, with HLA associations seemingly driven largely by CMV exposure. Several of the top co-occurrence clusters appeared to be linked to parvovirus B19, influenza, CMV and Epstein-Barr virus, according to a later analysis. According to a later analysis, TCR association rates differed among HLA loci, with DRB1 alleles showing the most associated TCRs and HLA-C alleles showing the fewest. Compared with the roughly 670-donor mean, donors in an Asian-associated ancestry cluster had fewer N-insertions in productive TCRs, according to a later genetic analysis. The classifier was reported to diagnose cytomegalovirus status with high specificity and sensitivity in both the original and validation cohorts. A later genetic analysis associated a missense DCLRE1C variant with V-gene and J-gene trimming of TCR beta chains, and an independent cohort replicated the association. The authors suggested that the approach could potentially be extended to other disease states and immunological phenotypes. A further reported finding was that TCR beta sequences accurately predicted the HLA-A and HLA-B alleles for most subjects in the first cohort. In a later analysis, HLA-associated TCR beta chains showed more clonal expansion and lower generation probabilities than non-associated chains that were equally common. Only TCR beta chains were sequenced in this cohort, and the absence of alpha or paired-chain data limited detectable features. Some IMGT-functional V segments, including TRBV6-2 and TRBV6-3, could not be told apart with the 87-base-pair reads, so those segments were excluded. A cluster of highly shared sequence variants was judged likely to represent a technical artifact of the sequencing pipeline. A later analysis associated some 17,000 TCR beta sequences with specific HLA alleles at a false discovery rate of 0.05.

The cohort was made up of several hundred healthy bone marrow donors. At the time of sampling, every cohort member was nominally healthy, though immune exposures that went unrecorded were likely present. The donor was CMV seronegative and belonged to the group of 352 seronegative cohort members. Each donor provided a peripheral blood sample, and peripheral blood mononuclear cells were used for TCR beta sequencing. Genomic DNA was extracted from the blood cell samples with the Qiagen DNeasy Blood Extraction Kit. Here V drops 0 bases and J drops 2 bases, and the junction holds 2 bases not matched to any gene. Per the germline V gene, SGHRS is the CDR1 and YFSETQ is the CDR2. The CDR3 goes from the cysteine to the phenylalanine over 15 residues. Just CDR3 DNA is preserved here, 45 bases in frame from base 1. Library construction relied on the immunoSEQ multiplex PCR assay. The multiplex PCR relied on a mix of 60 forward primers for TCR Vbeta segments and 13 reverse primers for TCR Jbeta segments. The CDR3 region of rearranged TCR beta genes was amplified from genomic DNA by a multiplex PCR assay. The Illumina HiSeq System was used to sequence the amplified TCR beta libraries as 87-base-pair reads. In the original analysis: Across the 600 to 700 repertoires, a later analysis counted some 81 million unique TCR beta chains, approximately 10 million of which were shared by at least two donors. To remove PCR and sequencing errors, raw reads were error-corrected and collapsed into unique sequences using a nearest-neighbor algorithm that merged closely related sequences. To assign V, D and J gene segments, CDR3 sequences were aligned to IMGT reference sequences. For a sequence to be retained, a match of at least six nucleotides was required to both a V gene segment and a J gene segment. A rearrangement counted as productive if the CDR3 had no stop codons and remained in frame with V and J, and every other rearrangement counted as non-productive. Following IMGT convention, CDR3 was defined as the stretch from the second conserved V-encoded cysteine to the conserved J-encoded phenylalanine. The earlier analysis of 500 to 600 of the donors excluded sequences that lacked an unambiguous match to a single V gene segment. In an earlier analysis of roughly 500 of the donors, V segments were called functional above 56.7% productive rearrangements and were called segregating when the between-donor standard deviation exceeded 5%. A statistical classification framework was built to diagnose cytomegalovirus status from the catalog of TCR beta chain sequences. In a later analysis, TCR nucleotide sequences were compared against IMGT/GENE-DB human TR gene sequences so that V and J genes could be assigned. Using the TCRdist pipeline, a later analysis assigned CDR3 sequences along with most-parsimonious VDJ recombination scenarios. In a later analysis, each TCR beta chain was defined by its CDR3 amino acid sequence together with its V-gene family, and reads without a unique V-gene family were excluded. A later analysis removed 450 to 600 highly shared, low-generation-probability nucleotide sequences to deal with suspected cross-contamination and a sequencing artifact. For each public chain, a later analysis derived a clonal expansion index from normalized ranks of inferred template counts within each repertoire. In a later analysis, generation probabilities were computed using a VDJ recombination model fitted to out-of-frame rearrangements, and the results were checked against IGoR. In a later analysis, TCR-TCR, TCR-HLA and TCR-CMV co-occurrence was scored with hypergeometric tests, and a repertoire-size bias correction was applied to TCR pairs. False discovery rates were estimated in a later analysis by permuting HLA or CMV assignments 20 times. In a later analysis, co-occurring TCRs were grouped with DBSCAN, and TCRdist sequence similarity was added when clustering was performed within HLA-allele-positive subsets. Repertoires with fewer than 30,000 or more than 120,000 public chains, plus five repertoires with anomalous nucleotide sharing, were excluded from co-occurrence clustering. Not all clones reach the TCRdb copy of this immuneACCESS table, which keeps in-frame sequences only. Checked studies attribute under half of the gap to unresolved V genes and leave the rest unexplained. V and J calls plus clone size are reproduced from that table; the DNA served to infer D and trimming. In this sample the table shows around 280,000 clones, approximately 90% of which occur a single time. The ten largest clones capture about 2.5% of the sample.

The rearranged segments are TRBV5-1 and TRBJ1-3, and 7 junctional nucleotides match TRBD1. This TCR derives from a woman aged 18-29 years in good health and CMV-seronegative. Sequenced: PBMCs. CDR3 region: CASSLDQGAGNTIYF. The sequenced DNA is TGCGCCAGCAGCTTGGACCAGGGGGCTGGAAACACCATATATTTT.